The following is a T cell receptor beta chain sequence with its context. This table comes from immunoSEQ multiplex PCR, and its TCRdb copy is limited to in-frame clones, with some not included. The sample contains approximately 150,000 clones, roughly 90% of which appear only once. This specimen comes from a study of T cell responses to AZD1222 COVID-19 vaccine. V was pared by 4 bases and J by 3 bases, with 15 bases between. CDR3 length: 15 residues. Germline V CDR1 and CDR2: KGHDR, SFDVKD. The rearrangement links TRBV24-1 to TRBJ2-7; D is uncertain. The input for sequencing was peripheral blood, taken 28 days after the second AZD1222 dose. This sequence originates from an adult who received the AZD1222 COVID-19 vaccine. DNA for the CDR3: TGTGCCACCAGTGACGCGAGGCGGCCTTTCTACGAGCAGTACTTC. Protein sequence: CATSDARRPFYEQYF.